This T cell receptor beta chain was obtained from a study of cytomegalovirus exposure and HLA in healthy donors. Notes on the study in general: Analysis was carried out at a later point, and it linked a missense DCLRE1C variant to TCR beta V- and J-gene trimming. In all likelihood, a cluster of highly shared sequence variants was a sequencing artifact. Per a later analysis, about 17,000 TCR beta sequences showed association with HLA alleles at 0.05 false discovery rate.

In the case of this clone: Its antigen is unidentified.

Germline V gene lookup returns CDR1 SGHNT and CDR2 YYREEE (reference sequence). Trimming cost V 5 bases and J 8 bases; bases outside gene matches: 7. This CDR3 spans 15 amino acids. 13 Jbeta primers and 60 Vbeta primers were used for the PCR. TCRdb's copy holds only in-frame clones and misses some; the assay was immunoSEQ multiplex PCR. The repertoire holds a few hundred thousand clones, with 70% to 90% as singletons. Healthy donors of bone marrow made up the group. V is TRBV5-4 and J is TRBJ1-6; 10 nucleotides align to TRBD1. This receptor was obtained from a woman aged 55-69 years in good health and CMV-seropositive. The sequenced material came from PBMCs. CDR3: CASRAGQGSYSPLHF. As DNA, the CDR3 is TGTGCCAGCAGGGCGGGACAGGGGTCTTATTCACCCCTCCACTTT.